Included here is one TCR beta chain sequence, with context. These data come from a study of blood T cell repertoires in COVID-19. CDR3 length equals 15 residues. V lost 3 bases to trimming and J lost 7 bases; unmatched junction nucleotides: 7. The germline CDR1 and CDR2 sequences are MNHNS and SASEGT. In the authors' workflow: Amplification with reference gene primers provided the estimates of nucleated cell counts. Repertoires were generated with immunoSEQ multiplex PCR, while TCRdb's copy carries only in-frame clones and drops some. D and trimming come from the DNA, and the V and J calls and clone size come from that table. This sample has 45,000 to 55,000 clones, with around 83% found just once.

The source of this sequence is a human donor in a cohort sampled during active COVID-19. This chain links TRBV6-1 with TRBJ2-7; 12 bases are a match to TRBD2. The sequenced sample was peripheral blood. The CDR3 sequence is CASSETSGGMLEQYF. DNA for the CDR3: TGTGCCAGCAGTGAGACTAGCGGGGGTATGTTAGAGCAGTACTTC.